This TCR beta chain derives from a study of T-cell reconstitution after alpha-beta-depleted transplantation in children. This clonotype has ten or more counts. The germline V gene encodes CDR1 SEHNR and CDR2 FQNEAQ (reference sequence). The CDR3 is made up of 11 amino acids. With 0 bases removed from V and 5 bases from J, the gap between germline ends came to 0 bases. Library preparation (for TCRbeta) was performed with unique molecular identifiers. TCRdb re-derived calls from the PCR reads in MiXCR, one entry per CDR3 protein. The table records about 72,000 distinct CDR3 sequences, about 7.3% of them present only once.

The material was PBMCs from the stem cell graft donor, obtained from the stem cell graft. The receptor's source is a human donor who donated a stem cell graft to a child with acute lymphoblastic leukemia. The chain recombines TRBV7-9 with TRBJ2-3; D gene uncertain. The CDR3 DNA reads as TGTGCCAGCAGCTTAGCAGATACGCAGTATTTT. Its translation: CASSLADTQYF. Looking up the rest from reference TRBV7-9 and TRBJ2-3 gives the full variable domain: DTGVSQNPRHKITKRGQNVTFRCDPISEHNRLYWYRQTLGQGPEFLTYFQNEAQLEKSRLLSDRFSAERPKGSFSTLEIQRTEQGDSAMYLCASSLADTQYFGPGTRLTVL.